One and the same sample provided the 4 T cell receptor beta chains below, sequenced in a study of shared clonotypes between healthy human individuals. Produced via immunoSEQ multiplex PCR; TCRdb's table is partial and in-frame only. The table records around 990,000 clones, 60% to 80% of them present only once. Sequenced sample: memory CD4+ T cells from PBMCs. Subset reported: CD45RA-negative fraction. The receptors here all came from a man aged 18 to 29 in good health. Some clones in this sample may be carry-over from other donors' samples.

This chain uses TRBV7-2 with TRBJ1-2; 7 bases map to TRBD1. J lost 3 bases, V lost 3 bases, and 4 bases had no gene match. Germline lookup yields CDR1 SGHTA and CDR2 FQGNSA. The CDR3 has 14 residues. The CDR3 nucleotides read TGTGCCAGCAGCTTTTACAGGGGCTACTATGGCTACACCTTC. It yields the protein CASSFYRGYYGYTF.

This chain uses TRBV5-1 with TRBJ2-4; D is perhaps TRBD1 or TRBD2 (5 bases each). The V end lost 0 bases, the J end lost 7 bases, and 14 bases lay between the germline ends. Germline V lookup: CDR1 SGHRS, CDR2 YFSETQ. This CDR3 comprises 15 residues. The CDR3 DNA follows: TGCGCCAGCAGCTTGGAGCCGGGGCCAGGGAACATTCAGTACTTC. Translating it yields CASSLEPGPGNIQYF.

The chain has TRBV28 and TRBJ1-5; weak D call: TRBD1 (6 bases). Deletions cut 5 bases from V and 6 bases from J, with 20 bases between. CDR3 length: 16 amino acids. From germline, CDR1 is MDHEN and CDR2 SYDVKM. This CDR3 reads CASSQMGGGGVQPQHF. DNA for the CDR3: TGTGCCAGCAGTCAGATGGGGGGTGGGGGCGTTCAGCCCCAGCATTTT. Complete variable domain (other parts from reference TRBV28 and TRBJ1-5): DVKVTQSSRYLVKRTGEKVFLECVQDMDHENMFWYRQDPGLGLRLIYFSYDVKMKEKGDIPEGYSVSREKKERFSLILESASTNQTSMYLCASSQMGGGGVQPQHFGDGTRLSIL.

This chain uses TRBV5-6 with TRBJ2-7, with D unresolved. The CDR3 is 15 residues long. Germline V lookup: CDR1 SGHDT, CDR2 YYEEEE. Deletions cut 0 bases from V and 5 bases from J, with 15 bases between. CDR3 amino acids: CASSLAVAASNEQYF. The CDR3 DNA follows: TGTGCCAGCAGCTTGGCCGTGGCAGCGAGCAACGAGCAGTACTTC.